The 3 T cell receptor beta chains below come from one sample, sequenced in a study of control samples from healthy donors and cancer patients. Sequenced by immunoSEQ multiplex PCR; TCRdb stores in-frame clones only, minus some. The table includes 160,000 or so clones, approximately 94% detected once. Material for sequencing was PBMCs. The receptors originated from a man aged 60 to 75 with colorectal cancer.

The chain links TRBV18 to TRBJ2-6; no clear D. The CDR3 is made up of 13 amino acids. CDR1 and CDR2 from the germline V gene are KGHSH and LQKENI. Trimming took off 5 bases at V and 4 bases at J, with 6 bases between the two ends. The CDR3 loop reads CASSDSGANVLTF. The CDR3 nucleotides are TGTGCCAGCTCAGATTCCGGGGCCAACGTCCTGACTTTC.

The chain carries TRBV7-2 and TRBJ2-3, with D tentatively TRBD2 (6 bases). Looked up from germline, CDR1 is SGHTA and CDR2 is FQGNSA. CDR3 length: 15 amino acids. The V and J ends lost 0 bases and 6 bases respectively, with 13 bases between them. This CDR3 is CASSLAVPSGDTQYF. The CDR3 coding sequence is TGTGCCAGCAGCTTAGCCGTGCCAAGCGGGGATACGCAGTATTTT.

The chain employs TRBV18 and TRBJ2-3; TRBD1 is a possible D gene (5 bases). The V and J ends lost 4 bases and 3 bases respectively, with 5 bases between them. This CDR3 is built from 12 residues. Per germline, CDR1 KGHSH and CDR2 LQKENI. For the CDR3, the DNA is TGTGCCAGCTCACGACAGACAGATACGCAGTATTTT. Translated: CASSRQTDTQYF.